What follows is one T cell receptor beta chain and its context. The target antigen is unknown. Other nucleotide sequences in the sample specify the same CDR3. The CDR3 spans 12 residues. Trimming shortened V by 5 bases and J by 5 bases, and 8 bases separated the two germline ends. Germline CDR1 reads SGHTA; CDR2 reads FQGNSA. PCR employed 60 Vbeta and 13 Jbeta primers. The protocol was immunoSEQ multiplex PCR, while the TCRdb copy is restricted to in-frame clones and leaves out a portion. The table includes more than 85,000 clones, 77% detected once. The data stem from a study of cytomegalovirus exposure and HLA in healthy donors. Study-wide points: Later analysis indicated greater clonal expansion among HLA-associated TCR beta chains than among equally common other chains. Associated with HLA alleles at 0.05 false discovery rate in a later analysis were 16,951 TCR beta sequences.

This TCR derives from a female donor in good health and CMV-seronegative. The source material was PBMCs. The chain combines TRBV7-2 with TRBJ2-3; D is unresolved. The chain's CDR3 is CASSIRGDTQYF. The CDR3 coding sequence is TGTGCCAGCAGCATCCGAGGAGATACGCAGTATTTT.